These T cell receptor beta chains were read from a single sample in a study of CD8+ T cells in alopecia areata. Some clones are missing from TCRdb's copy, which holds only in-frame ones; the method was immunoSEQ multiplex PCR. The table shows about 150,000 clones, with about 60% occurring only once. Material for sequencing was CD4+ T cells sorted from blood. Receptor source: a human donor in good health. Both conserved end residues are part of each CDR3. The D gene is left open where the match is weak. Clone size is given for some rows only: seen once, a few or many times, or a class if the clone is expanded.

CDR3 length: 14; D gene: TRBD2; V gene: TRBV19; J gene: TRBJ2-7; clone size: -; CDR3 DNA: TGTGCCAGTAGTATAAGCGGGAGCTCCTACGAGCAGTACTTC; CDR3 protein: CASSISGSSYEQYF
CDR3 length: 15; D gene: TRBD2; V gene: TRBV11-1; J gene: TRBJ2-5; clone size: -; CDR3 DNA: TGTGCCAGCAGGCAGACTAGCGGGAACCAAGAGACCCAGTACTTC; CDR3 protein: CASRQTSGNQETQYF
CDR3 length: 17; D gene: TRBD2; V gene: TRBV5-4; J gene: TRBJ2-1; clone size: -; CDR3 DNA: TGTGCCAGCAGCTTGGTATTCCTAGCGGGAGAGGCAAATGAGCAGTTCTTC; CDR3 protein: CASSLVFLAGEANEQFF
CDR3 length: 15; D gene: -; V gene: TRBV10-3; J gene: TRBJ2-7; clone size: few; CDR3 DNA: TGTGCCATCAGTGCCGACAGGGGCTTGGGGGGGGAGCAGTACTTC; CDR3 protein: CAISADRGLGGEQYF
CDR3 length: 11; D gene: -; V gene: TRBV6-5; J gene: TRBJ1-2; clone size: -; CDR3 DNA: TGTGCCAGCAGTTACGGGGGTGGCTACACCTTC; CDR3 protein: CASSYGGGYTF
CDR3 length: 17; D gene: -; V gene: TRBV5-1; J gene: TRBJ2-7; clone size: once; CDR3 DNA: TGCGCCAGCCCCTCTTTGACCGCTTACCCAAACAGGAGTGGGCAGTACTTC; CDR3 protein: CASPSLTAYPNRSGQYF
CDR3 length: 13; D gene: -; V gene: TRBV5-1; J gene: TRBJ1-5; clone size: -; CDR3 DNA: TGCGCCAGCAGCTACCAGGGCAATCAGCCCCAGCATTTT; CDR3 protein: CASSYQGNQPQHF
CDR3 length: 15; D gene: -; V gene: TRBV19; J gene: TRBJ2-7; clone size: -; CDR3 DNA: TGTGCCAGTAGACCCCGGGGAAGAGGCGGAGGCGAGCAGTACTTC; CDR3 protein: CASRPRGRGGGEQYF
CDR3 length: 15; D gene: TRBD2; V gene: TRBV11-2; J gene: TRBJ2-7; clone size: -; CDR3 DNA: TGTGCCAGCAGCTTAGAGCAAGCGGGAGGCTCCGAGCAGTACTTC; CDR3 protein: CASSLEQAGGSEQYF
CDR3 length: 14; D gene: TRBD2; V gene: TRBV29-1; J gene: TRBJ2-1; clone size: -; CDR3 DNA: TGCAGCGTTGTATCGGCGGGAGTAGGCGATGAGCAGTTCTTC; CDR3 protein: CSVVSAGVGDEQFF
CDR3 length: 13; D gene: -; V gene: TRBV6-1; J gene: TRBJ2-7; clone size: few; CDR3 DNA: TGTGCCAGCAGTGCGGAGACTCGCTACGAGCAGTACTTC; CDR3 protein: CASSAETRYEQYF
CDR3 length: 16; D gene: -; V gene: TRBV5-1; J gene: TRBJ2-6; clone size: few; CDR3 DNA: TGCGCCAGCAGCTCGGTCGGGGGTGCTGGGGCCAACGTCCTGACTTTC; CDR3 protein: CASSSVGGAGANVLTF
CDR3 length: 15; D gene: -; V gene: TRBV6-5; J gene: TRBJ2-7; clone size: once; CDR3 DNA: TGTGCCAGCAGATCCCCCAGGGGAAACTCCTACGAGCAGTACTTC; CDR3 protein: CASRSPRGNSYEQYF
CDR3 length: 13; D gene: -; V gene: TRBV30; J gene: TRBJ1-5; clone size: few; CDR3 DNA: TGTGCCTGGAGTGTATCAGGGAATCAGCCCCAGCATTTT; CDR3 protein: CAWSVSGNQPQHF
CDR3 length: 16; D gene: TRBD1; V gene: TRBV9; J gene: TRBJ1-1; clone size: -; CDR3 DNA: TGTGCCAGCAGCGTAGTCCCGACAGGGAGGAACACTGAAGCTTTCTTT; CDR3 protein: CASSVVPTGRNTEAFF
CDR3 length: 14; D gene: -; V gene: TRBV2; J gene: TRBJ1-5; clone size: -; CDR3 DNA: TGTGCCAGCAGCGACGGACGGTACAATCAGCCCCAGCATTTT; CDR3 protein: CASSDGRYNQPQHF
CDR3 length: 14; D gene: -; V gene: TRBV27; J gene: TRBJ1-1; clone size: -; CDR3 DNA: TGTGCCAGCAGTTTTGACGGATGGAACACTGAAGCTTTCTTT; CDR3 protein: CASSFDGWNTEAFF
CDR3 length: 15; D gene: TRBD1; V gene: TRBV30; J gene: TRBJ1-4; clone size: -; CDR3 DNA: TGTGCCTGGCTCTCGGTGGGAGGGGGCAGTGAAAAACTGTTTTTT; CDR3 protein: CAWLSVGGGSEKLFF
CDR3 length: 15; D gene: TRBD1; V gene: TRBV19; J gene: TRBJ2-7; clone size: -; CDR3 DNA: TGTGCCAGTAGTCACCGGGACAGGGTTCCCTACGAGCAGTACTTC; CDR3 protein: CASSHRDRVPYEQYF
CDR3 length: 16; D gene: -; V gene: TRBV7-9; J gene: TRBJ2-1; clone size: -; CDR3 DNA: TGTGCCAGCAGCACATTTCGGGAGAACTCCTACAATGAGCAGTTCTTC; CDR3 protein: CASSTFRENSYNEQFF
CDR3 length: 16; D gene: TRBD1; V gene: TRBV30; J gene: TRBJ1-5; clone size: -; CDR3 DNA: TGTGCCTGGAGTGTTATCGGGGACAGCCTCAATCAGCCCCAGCATTTT; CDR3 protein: CAWSVIGDSLNQPQHF
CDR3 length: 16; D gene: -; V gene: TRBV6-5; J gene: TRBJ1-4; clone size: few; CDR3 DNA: TGTGCCAGCAGTTACGCGTTTGGGGCGTTGAATGAAAAACTGTTTTTT; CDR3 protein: CASSYAFGALNEKLFF
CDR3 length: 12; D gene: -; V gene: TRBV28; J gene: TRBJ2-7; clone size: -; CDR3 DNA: TGTGCCAGCACAGGGAGCTCCTACGAGCAGTACTTC; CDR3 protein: CASTGSSYEQYF
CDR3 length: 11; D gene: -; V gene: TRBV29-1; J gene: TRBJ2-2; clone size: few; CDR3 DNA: TGCAGCGTTGACAGGGTCGGGGAGCTGTTTTTT; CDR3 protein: CSVDRVGELFF
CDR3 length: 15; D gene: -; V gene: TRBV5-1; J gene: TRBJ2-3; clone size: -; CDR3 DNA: TGCGCCAGCAGCTTGGACGGGAAACCATCCGATACGCAGTATTTT; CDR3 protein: CASSLDGKPSDTQYF
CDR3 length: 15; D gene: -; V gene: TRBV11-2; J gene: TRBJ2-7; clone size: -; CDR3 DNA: TGTGCCAGCAGGGCCCCAGGAACCTCCTCCTACGAGCAGTACTTC; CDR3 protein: CASRAPGTSSYEQYF
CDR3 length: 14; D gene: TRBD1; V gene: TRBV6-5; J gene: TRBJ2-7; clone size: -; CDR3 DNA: TGTGCCAGCAGTTACTCGGGACAGAGCTACGAGCAGTACTTC; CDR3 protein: CASSYSGQSYEQYF
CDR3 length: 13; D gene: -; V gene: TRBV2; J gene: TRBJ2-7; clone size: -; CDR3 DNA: TGTGCCAGCAGACCAGGGGCGGGCTATGAGCAGTACTTC; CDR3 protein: CASRPGAGYEQYF
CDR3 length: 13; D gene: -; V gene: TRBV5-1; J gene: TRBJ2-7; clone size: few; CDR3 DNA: TGCGCCAGCAGATCAGCCGGGGGTTACGAGCAGTACTTC; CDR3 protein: CASRSAGGYEQYF
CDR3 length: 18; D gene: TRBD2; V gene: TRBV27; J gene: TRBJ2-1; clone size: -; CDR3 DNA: TGTGCCAGCAGTTTATCAAGGGGACTAGCGGGAGTTCTAAATGAGCAGTTCTTC; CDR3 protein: CASSLSRGLAGVLNEQFF
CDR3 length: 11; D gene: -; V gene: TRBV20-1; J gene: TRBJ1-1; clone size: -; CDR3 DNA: TGCAGTGCTAGAGATCGGTGGGGGGCTTTCTTT; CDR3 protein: CSARDRWGAFF
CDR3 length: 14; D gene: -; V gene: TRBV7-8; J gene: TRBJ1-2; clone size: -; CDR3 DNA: TGTGCCAGCAGCTTAGGGACGGATAACTATGGCTACACCTTC; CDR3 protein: CASSLGTDNYGYTF
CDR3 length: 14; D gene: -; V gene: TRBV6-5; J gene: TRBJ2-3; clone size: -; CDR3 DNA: TGTGCCAGCAGTCAGCGACAGCGCACAGATACGCAGTATTTT; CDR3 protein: CASSQRQRTDTQYF